Listed here are 17 T cell receptor beta chains from one sample, sequenced in a study of blood T cell repertoires in COVID-19. TCRdb's table, derived via immunoSEQ multiplex PCR, lists solely in-frame clones and lacks some. Found here are approximately 140,000 clones, roughly 90% of them singletons; the top ten hold approximately 1.2%. The sequenced sample consisted of PBMCs or T cells enriched from blood (not recorded which). The receptors derive from a woman in her 30s with acute COVID-19.

The CDR3: CASSFGTSNRADTQYF. The CDR3 bases are TGTGCCAGCAGCTTCGGGACTAGCAACCGTGCAGATACGCAGTATTTT. V usage is TRBV7-2 and J usage is TRBJ2-3; 9 bases fit TRBD2. V shed 3 bases, J shed 4 bases, and the junction held 8 bases outside the gene matches. The CDR3 covers 16 residues. Looked up from germline, CDR1 is SGHTA and CDR2 is FQGNSA.

CDR3 sequence (DNA): TGTGCCAGCAGCCTCGCGGGCGGGAGTAATCAGGTTGAGCAGTTCTTC. Encoded protein: CASSLAGGSNQVEQFF. This sequence joins TRBV9 and TRBJ2-1, with 7 bases matching TRBD2. Losses at the gene ends were 4 bases for V and 9 bases for J; bases not matched to a gene: 16. This CDR3 spans 16 amino acids. The V gene's germline CDR1 is SGDLS and CDR2 YYNGEE.

The chain recombines TRBV4-3 with TRBJ2-2; a possible D gene is TRBD1 (5 bases). The V end lost 2 bases, the J end lost 6 bases, and 13 bases lay between the germline ends. The germline CDR1 and CDR2 sequences are LGHNA and YSLEER. The CDR3 covers 15 residues. CDR3 sequence reads: CASSQTQGWAGELFF. The CDR3 DNA sequence: TGCGCCAGCAGCCAAACGCAGGGTTGGGCCGGGGAGCTGTTTTTT.

The V and J genes are TRBV28 and TRBJ2-7; tentative D call: TRBD2 (6 bases). There are 13 residues in the CDR3. V was trimmed by 8 bases and J by 2 bases, leaving 13 bases between them. Germline CDR1 MDHEN, CDR2 SYDVKM. The CDR3 nucleotides read TGTGCCAGCCGAGGGGCGGGGACCTACGAGCAGTACTTC. Protein product: CASRGAGTYEQYF.

The V and J genes are TRBV12-3 or TRBV12-4 and TRBJ1-1; 9 nucleotides match TRBD1. The CDR3 consists of 13 residues. Trimming cost V 4 bases and J 8 bases; bases outside gene matches: 5. This CDR3 is CASSSHGTGEAFF. The CDR3 DNA follows: TGTGCCAGCAGTTCCCACGGGACAGGGGAAGCTTTCTTT.

This clone was observed a few times. V is TRBV23-1 and J is TRBJ1-1; 7 nucleotides align to TRBD1. TRBV23-1 is identified as an open reading frame with a role that is uncertain. The CDR3 runs 14 residues. Germline trimming cut 0 bases from V and 6 bases from J; bases unmatched to any gene: 4. CDR3 protein: CASSQSDRAPEAFF. In nucleotides, the CDR3 is TGCGCCAGCAGTCAATCAGACAGGGCCCCTGAAGCTTTCTTT.

The chain employs TRBV6-5 and TRBJ2-1, with 11 bases matching TRBD1. Germline V gene sequence: CDR1 MNHEY, CDR2 SVGAGI. CDR3 length equals 15 residues. The V segment lost 2 bases and the J segment 7 bases; nucleotides outside the gene matches: 4. In nucleotides, the CDR3 is TGTGCCAGCAGTTACCTCGGACAGGGGGCAAATGAGCAGTTCTTC. This codes for CASSYLGQGANEQFF.

V usage is TRBV4-3 and J usage is TRBJ2-7; 10 bases align to TRBD2. The trim removed 0 bases at V and 9 bases at J, leaving 8 bases unmatched. CDR1 and CDR2 from the germline V gene are LGHNA and YSLEER. This CDR3 contains 15 residues. The CDR3 loop is CASSQDSAGGFVQYF. The DNA of the CDR3 is TGCGCCAGCAGCCAAGATTCAGCGGGAGGGTTTGTGCAGTACTTC.

The V call is TRBV18, the J call TRBJ2-1, with 9 bases lining up with TRBD1. Trimming at V came to 6 bases and at J to 10 bases, leaving 10 bases not matched to a gene. Germline values: CDR1 KGHSH, CDR2 LQKENI. The CDR3 is 14 residues long. The CDR3 reads CASSPNGQGREQFF. CDR3 coding DNA: TGTGCCAGCTCCCCGAATGGACAGGGGAGGGAGCAGTTCTTC.

The chain employs TRBV28 and TRBJ2-7; D is perhaps TRBD2 (6 bases). Trimming left V 5 bases short and J 2 bases short, with 10 bases between. The germline V gene encodes CDR1 MDHEN and CDR2 SYDVKM. The length of the CDR3 is 13 residues. The CDR3 sequence is CASSRAGPYEQYF. The CDR3 DNA sequence: TGTGCCAGCAGTCGGGCGGGACCCTACGAGCAGTACTTC.

V gene TRBV3-1 (or the pseudogene TRBV3-2) combines with J gene TRBJ1-2; D gene unclear. This CDR3 comprises 12 residues. V was trimmed by 1 base and J by 13 bases, leaving 13 bases between them. The V gene's germline CDR1 is LGHDT and CDR2 YNNKEL (reference sequence). CDR3 sequence (DNA): TGTGCCAGCAGCCAAGGTATCACCAGTTCCACCTTC. Translation: CASSQGITSSTF.

The chain uses TRBV5-4 and TRBJ2-5, with TRBD2 matching 12 bases. This CDR3 is built from 16 residues. V lost 0 bases, J lost 2 bases, and 2 bases stayed unmatched. CDR1 and CDR2 (germline): SGHNT, YYREEE (reference sequence). CDR3 nucleotides: TGTGCCAGCAGCTTGGGCGGACTAGCGGGACAAGAGACCCAGTACTTC. It encodes CASSLGGLAGQETQYF.

This clone was detected many times. The V gene is TRBV5-4, the J gene TRBJ1-5; TRBD1 might be the D (6 bases). V lost 0 bases and J 2 bases, leaving 12 bases between the germline ends. The CDR3 runs to 16 residues. Germline values: CDR1 SGHNT, CDR2 YYREEE (reference sequence). The CDR3 sequence is CASSLAGAGGNQPQHF. The CDR3 bases are TGTGCCAGCAGCTTGGCAGGGGCCGGTGGCAATCAGCCCCAGCATTTT. Drawing the rest from reference TRBV5-4 and TRBJ1-5, the complete variable domain is ETGVTQSPTHLIKTRGQQVTLRCSSQSGHNTVSWYQQALGQGPQFIFQYYREEENGRGNFPPRFSGLQFPNYSSELNVNALELDDSALYLCASSLAGAGGNQPQHFGDGTRLSIL.

The J gene is TRBJ2-7, the V gene TRBV4-3; D is possibly TRBD2 (6 bases). The CDR3 extends over 16 amino acids. The germline CDR1 and CDR2 sequences are LGHNA and YSLEER. Deletions cut 0 bases from V and 6 bases from J, with 18 bases between. The chain's CDR3 is CASSQERGLGSAEQYF. The CDR3 DNA follows: TGCGCCAGCAGCCAAGAACGGGGGTTAGGGTCCGCCGAGCAGTACTTC.

V and J are TRBV28 and TRBJ1-2; 9 nucleotides line up with TRBD1. In germline, CDR1 is MDHEN, CDR2 SYDVKM. The CDR3 covers 13 residues. The V and J ends lost 6 bases and 6 bases, in that order; junction bases with no gene match: 5. CDR3 amino acids: CASSSGQGHGYTF. CDR3 nucleotides: TGTGCCAGCAGCAGTGGACAGGGGCATGGCTACACCTTC.

The genes are TRBV4-1 and TRBJ2-7, with D possibly matching TRBD2 (8 bases). With 2 bases removed from V and 5 bases from J, the gap between germline ends came to 13 bases. CDR3 length equals 14 residues. Per germline, CDR1 MGHRA and CDR2 YSYEKL. The CDR3 DNA reads as TGCGCCAGCAGCCAACGGGAGGGGGCGGACGAGCAGTACTTC. Translated: CASSQREGADEQYF.

The rearrangement joins TRBV10-3 to TRBJ2-1, with D tentatively TRBD2 (6 bases). Trimming took 7 bases from V and 0 from J, leaving 10 bases between them. This CDR3 has 14 amino acids. The germline V gene has CDR1 ENHRY and CDR2 SYGVKD. CDR3 DNA sequence: TGTGCCATCAATGACGGGGGCTCCTACAATGAGCAGTTCTTC. Residues: CAINDGGSYNEQFF.